A selection of T cell receptor beta chains follows, all from one sample in a study of blood T cell repertoires in COVID-19. Sequencing was performed with immunoSEQ multiplex PCR; in TCRdb, only in-frame clones are kept and a portion is missing. The sample has some 290,000 clones; about 90% are singletons. The specimen sequenced was peripheral blood. These receptors came from a woman in her twenties or thirties with COVID-19, enrolled during active disease. Each CDR3 is given with its conserved first and last residue. The D gene is left open where the match is weak.

D gene	V gene	J gene	CDR3 protein
-	TRBV19	TRBJ2-2	CASYEEGRPGELFF
-	TRBV4-1	TRBJ2-1	CASSQGAVNEQFF
TRBD1	TRBV9	TRBJ1-1	CASSPQGGGANTEAFF
TRBD1	TRBV28	TRBJ2-7	CASSFFPDRASYEQYF
-	TRBV9	TRBJ1-6	CASSEGGLGSPLHF
TRBD1	TRBV19	TRBJ2-2	CASMYRGDTGELFF
-	TRBV19	TRBJ1-2	CASSIDRAHGYTF
TRBD2	TRBV2	TRBJ2-7	CARSGTSGFEQYF
TRBD2	TRBV7-2	TRBJ2-1	CASSLAPSTSVEQFF
-	TRBV5-1	TRBJ2-3	CASSLIPQGRVTDTQYF
TRBD1	TRBV5-4	TRBJ2-7	CASSWGQGGTSTRSGQYF
TRBD1	TRBV23-1	TRBJ1-5	CASSQSVGGLSRSNQPQHF
-	TRBV4-1	TRBJ2-7	CASSQDVAGYGEQYF
-	TRBV29-1	TRBJ2-7	CSVILRVSYEQYF
TRBD1	TRBV3-1/TRBV3-2	TRBJ2-6	CASSHKTGQASSGANVLTF
-	TRBV21-1	TRBJ1-2	CALCYGYTF
TRBD1	TRBV6-2/TRBV6-3	TRBJ1-5	CASSPLRGLDQPQHF
-	TRBV3-1/TRBV3-2	TRBJ2-1	CASSQEGARNEQFF
TRBD1	TRBV19	TRBJ2-2	CASQGVGDTGELFF
-	TRBV27	TRBJ2-3	CASRPIWGVTDTQYF
TRBD1	TRBV27	TRBJ1-2	CASTAGGGGYTF
-	TRBV6-2/TRBV6-3	TRBJ1-6	CASSYPAAGGSNSPLHF
TRBD2	TRBV7-8	TRBJ2-2	CASSPSGAGVNTGELFF
-	TRBV2	TRBJ1-6	CASSWDGGGNSPLHF
TRBD1	TRBV5-1	TRBJ2-7	CASTALVRGSDEQYF
TRBD2	TRBV15	TRBJ2-5	CATSRERWASGGLGETQYF
TRBD2	TRBV5-1	TRBJ2-7	CASSFERETSYEQYF
TRBD1	TRBV2	TRBJ1-5	CASKGQGALSHQPQHF
-	TRBV3-1/TRBV3-2	TRBJ1-1	CASSQGLKGEAFF
-	TRBV7-8	TRBJ2-7	CASSYPLTEQYF
-	TRBV5-1	TRBJ2-7	CASSLRRQGIRYYEQYF
TRBD1	TRBV2	TRBJ1-4	CASTGTGVMGGEKLFF
-	TRBV3-1/TRBV3-2	TRBJ2-3	CASSYYLAASTDTQYF
TRBD1	TRBV7-9	TRBJ1-3	CASSPQTGWENTIYF
TRBD2	TRBV7-6	TRBJ2-7	CASGAGREYEQYF
-	TRBV12-3/TRBV12-4	TRBJ2-7	CASSLDTYEQYF
-	TRBV12-3/TRBV12-4	TRBJ1-2	CASSPSVEDGYTF
TRBD1	TRBV2	TRBJ1-6	CASSDGQGNSPLHF
-	TRBV19	TRBJ1-2	CASSTKGGLGPYGYTF
-	TRBV4-1	TRBJ1-4	CASSHFYPSTNEKLFF
-	TRBV7-9	TRBJ1-6	CASSADGSPLHF
TRBD1	TRBV19	TRBJ1-6	CASSTPPRGPEAYNSPLHF
-	TRBV19	TRBJ1-5	CASSEWGRTRLGQPQHF
-	TRBV19	TRBJ1-2	CASSTGVANYGYTF
TRBD2	TRBV4-1	TRBJ2-7	CASSQATSGGSYEQYF
TRBD1	TRBV2	TRBJ2-4	CASSGGTALAKNIQYF
-	TRBV11-2	TRBJ2-5	CASSLQTGRFQETQYF
TRBD1	TRBV18	TRBJ1-1	CASSPHGTVTEAFF
-	TRBV18	TRBJ2-5	CASSPTEETQYF
-	TRBV12-3/TRBV12-4	TRBJ2-2	CASSFIAGELFF
TRBD2	TRBV13	TRBJ2-5	CASRMTSGGPYQETQYF
-	TRBV6-6	TRBJ2-3	CASSALLGTDTQYF
TRBD1	TRBV11-2	TRBJ1-1	CASSSPLGQGGNTEAFF
TRBD2	TRBV24-1	TRBJ2-3	CATSDSRRGGDTQYF
-	TRBV4-1	TRBJ1-1	CASSQRQANTEAFF
-	TRBV4-1	TRBJ2-5	CASSQGTSQETQYF